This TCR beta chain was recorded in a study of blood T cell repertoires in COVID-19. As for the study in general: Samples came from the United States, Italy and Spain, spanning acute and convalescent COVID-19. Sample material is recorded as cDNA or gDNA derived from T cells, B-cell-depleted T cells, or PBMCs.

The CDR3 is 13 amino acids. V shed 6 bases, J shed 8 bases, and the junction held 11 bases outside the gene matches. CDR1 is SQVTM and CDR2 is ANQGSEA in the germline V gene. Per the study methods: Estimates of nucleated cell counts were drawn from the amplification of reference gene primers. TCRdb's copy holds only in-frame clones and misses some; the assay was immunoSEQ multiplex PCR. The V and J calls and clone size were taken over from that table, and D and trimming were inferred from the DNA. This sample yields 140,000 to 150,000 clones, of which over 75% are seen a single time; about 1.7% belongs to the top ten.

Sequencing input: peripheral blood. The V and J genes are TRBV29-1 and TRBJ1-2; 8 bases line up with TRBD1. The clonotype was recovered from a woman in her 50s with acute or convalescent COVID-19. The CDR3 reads CSVPDRAWDGYTF. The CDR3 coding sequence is TGCAGCGTCCCGGACAGGGCCTGGGACGGCTACACCTTC.